The 20 T cell receptor beta chains reported below all come from one sample, sequenced in a study of early T cells in non-severe SARS-CoV-2 infection. In TCRdb, the 5' RACE reads were re-called with MiXCR into one record per CDR3 protein. This sample carries approximately 75,000 distinct CDR3 sequences, approximately 4.5% of them seen once, and the ten largest clones take 3% to 4%. Sequenced here: whole blood, sampled at baseline. All receptors derive from an adult who was a healthcare worker with PCR-confirmed SARS-CoV-2 infection or an uninfected control (not recorded which). The donor label of this sample is uncertain.

This clonotype was counted at least ten times. V usage is TRBV7-2 and J usage is TRBJ1-2, with TRBD1 matching 11 bases. V was pared by 10 bases and J by 5 bases, with 12 bases of the junction left unmatched. The CDR3 extends over 15 amino acids. The germline V gene encodes CDR1 SGHTA and CDR2 FQGNSA. The CDR3 region has the DNA TGTGCCACCTCTGAGAGGGACAGGGGGATTTATGGCTACACCTTC. It codes for CATSERDRGIYGYTF.

This clonotype was detected ten times or more. Sequence at one end of the junction differs from germline and may be a read error. The rearrangement links TRBV11-2 to TRBJ2-6; D gene uncertain. The CDR3 contains 14 residues. Germline V gene lookup returns CDR1 SGHAT and CDR2 FQNNGV. The CDR3: CASTLSAGANVLTF. The CDR3 DNA follows: TGTGCCAGCACCTTATCGGCTGGGGCCAACGTCCTGACTTTC.

This clonotype was seen many times. The chain uses TRBV5-1 and TRBJ2-7, with 9 bases lining up with TRBD2. The CDR3 runs 14 residues. V dropped 3 bases and J dropped 3; count of bases not matched to a gene: 4. Germline CDR1 SGHRS, CDR2 YFSETQ. The CDR3 loop reads CASSSERGDYEQYF. The DNA for the CDR3 is TGCGCCAGCAGCTCTGAGCGGGGGGACTACGAGCAGTACTTC.

Only a few counts were recorded for this clonotype. This rearrangement joins TRBV3-1 to TRBJ2-1; TRBD2 matches 13 bases. The V and J ends lost 2 bases and 7 bases, in that order; junction bases with no gene match: 2. The CDR3 is 15 residues long. Germline V gene sequence: CDR1 LGHDT, CDR2 YNNKEL (reference sequence). The CDR3 reads CASSQMTSGGNEQFF. The CDR3 nucleotides are TGTGCCAGCAGCCAAATGACTAGCGGGGGGAATGAGCAGTTCTTC.

This chain links TRBV12-3 or TRBV12-4 with TRBJ1-2, with 7 bases lining up with TRBD1. The CDR3 runs 15 residues. The V and J ends lost 5 bases and 1 base, in that order; junction bases with no gene match: 7. The CDR3 here is CASSIRQGHNYGYTF. CDR3 bases: TGTGCCAGCAGTATACGACAGGGTCATAACTATGGCTACACCTTC.

This clonotype was seen ten or more times. V and J are TRBV28 and TRBJ1-6; a weak D match, TRBD1 (5 bases). This CDR3 region has 18 residues. Germline values: CDR1 MDHEN, CDR2 SYDVKM. The V end was cut by 2 bases, the J end by 2 bases, with 16 bases between. CDR3: CASSLPGAGSTYNSPLHF. CDR3 coding DNA: TGTGCCAGCAGTTTACCAGGAGCAGGGTCGACCTATAATTCACCCCTCCACTTT.

This chain uses TRBV12-3 or TRBV12-4 with TRBJ2-7, with D maybe TRBD2 (5 bases). V lost 5 bases, J lost 4 bases, and 12 bases lay in between. The CDR3 totals 13 residues. In DNA form, the CDR3 reads TGTGCCAGCAGTCTTTTTGGGGAGTACGAGCAGTACTTC. It codes for CASSLFGEYEQYF.

This clonotype was detected only once. A much larger clone differs from this one at a single base, so this may be a read error. V and J are TRBV18 and TRBJ1-2, with 10 bases that match TRBD1. CDR1 is KGHSH and CDR2 is LQKENI in the germline V gene. The CDR3 runs 16 residues. CDR3 loop: CASPPPNRDRGYGYTF. The DNA for the CDR3 is TGTGCCAGCCCACCGCCCAACCGGGACAGGGGTTATGGCTACACCTTC.

This chain uses TRBV7-2 with TRBJ1-1; perhaps TRBD1 as D (5 bases). Trimming cost V 5 bases and J 6 bases, with 16 bases left between them. CDR1 and CDR2 from the germline V gene are SGHTA and FQGNSA. CDR3 length: 14 amino acids. CDR3 sequence reads: CASSVLLGRAEAFF. The CDR3 region has the DNA TGTGCCAGCAGCGTTTTATTGGGGCGAGCTGAAGCTTTCTTT.

This clonotype has a count of ten or more. The chain employs TRBV29-1 and TRBJ2-7, with 9 bases identical to TRBD2. Germline assignment: CDR1 SQVTM and CDR2 ANQGSEA. Unmatched junction bases numbered 11, after V lost 3 bases and J lost 2 bases. This CDR3 contains 16 residues. The DNA of the CDR3 is TGCAGCGTTGACGGGGGTAGCGGGGGCCGGCCCTACGAGCAGTACTTC. This codes for CSVDGGSGGRPYEQYF.

This clonotype was seen a few times. The genes are TRBV7-8 and TRBJ1-5; 7 nucleotides line up with TRBD1. Germline assignment: CDR1 SGHVS and CDR2 FQNEAQ. The CDR3 loop spans 14 amino acids. V lost 7 bases and J lost 9; bases outside the gene matches: 12. CDR3 DNA sequence: TGTGCCAGCACAACCCAGGGGGGACTTGGGCCCCAGCATTTT. Amino acid sequence: CASTTQGGLGPQHF.

This clonotype has more than one count but fewer than ten. The V gene is TRBV7-2, the J gene TRBJ2-3; possible D gene TRBD1, 5 bases. CDR3 size: 15 residues. Trimming pared 0 bases from V and 4 bases from J, leaving 11 bases between. In germline, CDR1 is SGHTA, CDR2 FQGNSA. The CDR3 loop reads CASSLAGLKSDTQYF. CDR3 DNA sequence: TGTGCCAGCAGCTTAGCGGGGCTGAAGTCAGATACGCAGTATTTT.

This clonotype has a count of ten or more. The V gene is TRBV12-3 or TRBV12-4, the J gene TRBJ1-3, with D uncertain. The germline V and J ends were trimmed by 1 base and 0 bases, with 10 bases remaining between them. The CDR3 length is 16 residues. The CDR3 here is CASSLGRHRSGNTIYF. CDR3 coding DNA: TGTGCCAGCAGTTTAGGGAGACATCGCTCTGGAAACACCATATATTTT.

This clonotype ranks as medium-sized (0.01 to 0.1%). In DNA form, the CDR3 reads TGCAGTGCGAGGACAGGGGGCCTCATCCCTGGAAACACCATATATTTT. Protein product: CSARTGGLIPGNTIYF. The V call is TRBV20-1, the J call TRBJ1-3; TRBD1 aligns across 11 bases. V was clipped by 6 bases and J by 2 bases; unmatched bases: 9. CDR1 and CDR2 (germline): DFQATT, SNEGSKA (reference sequence). The CDR3 runs to 16 residues.

This clonotype was picked up many times. The chain has TRBV11-2 and TRBJ1-6, with D maybe TRBD1 (6 bases). Germline CDR1 reads SGHAT; CDR2 reads FQNNGV. Trimming cost V 2 bases and J 8 bases, with 13 bases left between them. CDR3 length: 15 residues. CDR3 nucleotides: TGTGCCAGCAGCTTAAAGGGGGGATGGGATTCACCCCTCCACTTT. Translating gives CASSLKGGWDSPLHF. The whole variable domain, filled in from reference TRBV11-2 and TRBJ1-6, reads EAGVAQSPRYKIIEKRQSVAFWCNPISGHATLYWYQQILGQGPKLLIQFQNNGVVDDSQLPKDRFSAERLKGVDSTLKIQPAKLEDSAVYLCASSLKGGWDSPLHFGNGTRLTVT.

This clonotype was seen ten or more times. The V gene is TRBV11-2, the J gene TRBJ2-7, with no clear D. Trimming removed 0 bases from V and 2 bases from J, with 11 bases in between. The CDR3 sequence is 15 residues long. From germline, CDR1 is SGHAT and CDR2 FQNNGV. The CDR3 region is CASSLEESQTYEQYF. CDR3 nucleotides: TGTGCCAGCAGCTTAGAGGAGTCCCAAACCTACGAGCAGTACTTC.

This clonotype has ten or more counts. The V call is TRBV11-2, the J call TRBJ2-3; D is unclear. Germline assignment: CDR1 SGHAT and CDR2 FQNNGV. The CDR3 extends over 12 amino acids. Trimming took 3 bases from V and 7 from J, leaving 8 bases between them. As DNA, the CDR3 is TGTGCCAGCAGCTTGTATACGAATACGCAGTATTTT. It codes for CASSLYTNTQYF.

The table lists this clonotype with many counts. The chain combines TRBV27 with TRBJ2-5, with 8 bases fitting TRBD1. Germline assignment: CDR1 MNHEY and CDR2 SMNVEV (reference sequence). The CDR3 consists of 15 residues. V lost 5 bases to trimming and J lost 5 bases; unmatched junction nucleotides: 10. CDR3 coding DNA: TGTGCCAGCAGTCTAGGGACAGGAGTGTTGGAGACCCAGTACTTC. It translates to CASSLGTGVLETQYF.

This clonotype showed up many times. This chain links TRBV6-5 with TRBJ1-2, with a possible D match to TRBD1 (5 bases). With 5 bases removed from V and 4 bases from J, the gap between germline ends came to 17 bases. The CDR3 runs to 15 residues. From germline, CDR1 is MNHEY and CDR2 SVGAGI. CDR3 region: CASSPVTGTSYGYTF. The DNA for the CDR3 is TGTGCCAGCAGTCCTGTGACCGGGACGTCCTATGGCTACACCTTC.

This clonotype was seen many times. This chain links TRBV12-3 or TRBV12-4 with TRBJ1-1; a weak D match, TRBD1 (5 bases). V was pared by 5 bases and J by 1 base, with 11 bases between. The CDR3 runs to 14 residues. The CDR3 here is CASSQDSKNTEAFF. The CDR3 bases are TGTGCCAGCAGTCAAGACAGTAAGAACACTGAAGCTTTCTTT.